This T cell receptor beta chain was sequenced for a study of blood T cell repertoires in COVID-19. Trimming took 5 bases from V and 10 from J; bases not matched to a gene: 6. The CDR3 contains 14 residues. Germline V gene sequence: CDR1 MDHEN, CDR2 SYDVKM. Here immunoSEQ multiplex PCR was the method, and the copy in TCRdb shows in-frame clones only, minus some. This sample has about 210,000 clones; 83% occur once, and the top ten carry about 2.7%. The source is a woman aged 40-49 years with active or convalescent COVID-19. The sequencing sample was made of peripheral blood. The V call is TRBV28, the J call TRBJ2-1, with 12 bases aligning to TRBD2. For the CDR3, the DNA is TGTGCCAGCAGTCTAGCGGGAGGGGGCAGAGAGCAGTTCTTC. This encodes CASSLAGGGREQFF. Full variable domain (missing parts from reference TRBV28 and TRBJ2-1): DVKVTQSSRYLVKRTGEKVFLECVQDMDHENMFWYRQDPGLGLRLIYFSYDVKMKEKGDIPEGYSVSREKKERFSLILESASTNQTSMYLCASSLAGGGREQFFGPGTRLTVL.